This T cell receptor beta chain originates from a study of T cell responses to AZD1222 COVID-19 vaccine. Broader study findings: Baseline serostatus was positive in only a handful of AZD1222 recipients. Spike-specific TCR breadth and depth grew following two AZD1222 doses.

Germline CDR1 SGHDT, CDR2 YYEEEE. CDR3 length: 16 residues. Trimming shortened V by 4 bases and J by 1 base, and 15 bases separated the two germline ends. As regards this clone: The target antigen is unknown.

Assay used: immunoSEQ multiplex PCR; TCRdb lists only in-frame clones, some missing. The sample records 75,000 to 100,000 clones, 75% to 90% being singletons. Sample: peripheral blood, taken on day 0 of AZD1222 vaccination. This TCR came from an adult in good health. The chain carries TRBV5-6 and TRBJ1-3, with D possibly being TRBD1 (5 bases). This CDR3 reads CASSLSGAVSGNTIYF. The CDR3 region has the DNA TGTGCCAGCAGCCTTTCTGGGGCGGTATCTGGAAACACCATATATTTT.